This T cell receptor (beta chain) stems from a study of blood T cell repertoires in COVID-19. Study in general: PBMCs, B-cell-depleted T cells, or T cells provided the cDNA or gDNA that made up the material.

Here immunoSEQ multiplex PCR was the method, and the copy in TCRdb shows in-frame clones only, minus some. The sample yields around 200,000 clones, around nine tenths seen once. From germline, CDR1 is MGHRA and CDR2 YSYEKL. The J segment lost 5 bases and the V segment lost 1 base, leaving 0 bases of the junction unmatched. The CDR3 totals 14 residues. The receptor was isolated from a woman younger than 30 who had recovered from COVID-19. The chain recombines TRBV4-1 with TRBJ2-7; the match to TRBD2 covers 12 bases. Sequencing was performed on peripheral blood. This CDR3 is CASSQGLAGDEQYF. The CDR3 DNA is TGCGCCAGCAGCCAAGGACTAGCGGGAGACGAGCAGTACTTC.